The 17 T cell receptor beta chains below were found in one sample sequenced in a study of vaccination and CD4 T cells after COVID-19. The Oncomine TCR Beta short-read assay sequenced DNA from cultured CD4+ T cells. TCRdb re-called the PCR reads through MiXCR, storing one row per CDR3 protein. This table holds 7,500 to 10,000 distinct CDR3 sequences, about 41% found once. Treatment described: roughly ten-day PBMC culture with coronavirus spike peptide pools or control peptides (ViraFEST assay). No antigen has been identified for these receptors. The specimen sequenced was CD4+ T cells from blood, cultured in vitro. The receptors derive from a human donor who had recovered from COVID-19.

This clonotype was counted only a few times. This sequence joins TRBV6-4 and TRBJ1-5; D remains ambiguous. Germline assignment: CDR1 MRHNA and CDR2 SNTAGT. V lost 7 bases, J lost 7 bases, and 14 bases lay in between. The CDR3 consists of 13 residues. In nucleotides, the CDR3 is TGTGCCAGCAACGTACATAAGGGCCAGCCCCAGCATTTT. Protein sequence: CASNVHKGQPQHF.

The rearrangement links TRBV19 to TRBJ1-3; maybe TRBD1 (6 bases). Trimming took off 5 bases at V and 0 bases at J, with 11 bases between the two ends. CDR1 is LNHDA and CDR2 is SQIVND in the germline V gene (reference sequence). The CDR3 runs to 15 residues. The CDR3 coding sequence is TGTGCCAGTAGTCGACAGGCGATCTCTGGAAACACCATATATTTT. This gives the protein CASSRQAISGNTIYF.

The chain employs TRBV7-2 and TRBJ1-5, with TRBD1 matching 7 bases. The V gene's germline CDR1 is SGHTA and CDR2 FQGNSA. V shed 1 base and J 6 bases; nucleotides not matched to a gene: 3. This CDR3 has 14 residues. DNA of the CDR3: TGTGCCAGCAGCTTAGGAGGGGACAGTCAGCCCCAGCATTTT. It is translated as CASSLGGDSQPQHF.

The rearrangement joins TRBV5-3 to TRBJ2-5, with 10 bases that match TRBD1. TRBV5-3 is noted as an ORF with a role that remains uncertain. V lost 3 bases to trimming and J lost 3 bases; unmatched junction nucleotides: 20. The CDR3 consists of 20 residues. The CDR3 loop reads CARSSEYETGGPPPEETQYF. The CDR3 DNA reads as TGTGCCAGAAGCTCAGAATACGAGACAGGGGGCCCCCCCCCCGAAGAGACCCAGTACTTC.

CDR3 coding DNA: TGCGCCAGCAGTAGAAAATACAGGGGTCGACGCTACACCTTC. This codes for CASSRKYRGRRYTF. The chain couples TRBV10-1 to TRBJ1-2; 7 nucleotides align to TRBD1. The ends lost 5 bases at V and 9 bases at J; junction bases unmatched: 12. The CDR3 is 14 residues long. CDR1 is WNHNN and CDR2 is SYGVQD in the germline V gene (reference sequence).

V is TRBV11-1 and J is TRBJ2-5, with 8 bases that match TRBD1. CDR3 size: 16 residues. The V gene end was trimmed by 4 bases and the J gene end by 2 bases; junction bases not matched to a gene: 9. Per the germline V gene, CDR1 is SGHAT and CDR2 is FQDESV (reference sequence). The CDR3 DNA follows: TGTGCCAGCAGCTCCTCCAGGGGGCCCCAACAAGAGACCCAGTACTTC. Its translation: CASSSSRGPQQETQYF.

This clonotype was counted only a few times. The chain links TRBV7-9 to TRBJ2-5, with D possibly matching TRBD1 (6 bases). Germline V gene lookup returns CDR1 SEHNR and CDR2 FQNEAQ (reference sequence). V dropped 7 bases and J dropped 4 bases, with 7 bases sitting between them. The CDR3 has 11 residues. CDR3 DNA sequence: TGTGCCAGCACAGGGGTAGAGACCCAGTACTTC. Translation: CASTGVETQYF. Full variable domain (missing parts from reference TRBV7-9 and TRBJ2-5): DTGVSQNPRHKITKRGQNVTFRCDPISEHNRLYWYRQTLGQGPEFLTYFQNEAQLEKSRLLSDRFSAERPKGSFSTLEIQRTEQGDSAMYLCASTGVETQYFGPGTRLLVL.

The V gene is TRBV6-5, the J gene TRBJ1-1; D is ambiguous. V gave up 4 bases and J gave up 6 bases, with 18 bases separating them. The CDR3 runs to 15 residues. Looked up from germline, CDR1 is MNHEY and CDR2 is SVGAGI. CDR3 bases: TGTGCCAGCAGTTCTGGTCGGCACTCGTTGGCTGAAGCTTTCTTT. It yields the protein CASSSGRHSLAEAFF.

This chain connects TRBV4-3 to TRBJ2-3; D is possibly TRBD2 (5 bases). The CDR3 runs 15 residues. The V and J ends lost 3 bases and 4 bases respectively, with 14 bases between them. CDR1 LGHNA and CDR2 YSLEER come from the germline V gene. The CDR3 is CASSQDRGPADTQYF. CDR3 bases: TGCGCCAGCAGCCAGGATCGAGGGCCGGCAGATACGCAGTATTTT.

This chain connects TRBV12-3 or TRBV12-4 to TRBJ2-3; no clear D gene. V was cut by 1 base and J by 3 bases, with 11 bases left in between. CDR3 length equals 15 residues. The CDR3 DNA reads TGTGCCAGCAGTTTAGGACTGACTTATACAGATACGCAGTATTTT. This sequence encodes CASSLGLTYTDTQYF.

This chain links TRBV11-2 with TRBJ2-7; unclear D gene. The CDR3 is 11 amino acids. V lost 10 bases, J lost 3 bases, and 10 bases lay in between. Germline lookup yields CDR1 SGHAT and CDR2 FQNNGV. The CDR3 bases are TGTGCCACCTCGCCCGACTACGAGCAGTACTTC. This encodes CATSPDYEQYF.

The chain combines TRBV21-1 with TRBJ1-2. TRBV21-1 is a known pseudogene. CDR3 length: 10 residues. The CDR3 sequence is CASHSDGYTF. The CDR3 DNA is TGTGCCAGCCACAGCGATGGCTACACCTTC.

The chain recombines TRBV7-2 with TRBJ2-3, with 8 bases aligning to TRBD2. V shed 8 bases and J 5 bases; nucleotides not matched to a gene: 12. CDR1 is SGHTA, CDR2 FQGNSA, per germline. The CDR3 runs to 15 residues. The chain's CDR3 is CASDRSGRARDTQYF. CDR3 DNA: TGTGCCAGCGACAGATCCGGGAGGGCCAGAGATACGCAGTATTTT.

The chain combines TRBV20-1 with TRBJ2-3; D is possibly TRBD1 or TRBD2 (5 bases each). The CDR3 loop spans 15 amino acids. Between the trimmed V and J ends, which lost 6 bases and 0 bases, there was a span of 16 bases. Germline V gene data show CDR1 as DFQATT and CDR2 as SNEGSKA (reference sequence). The CDR3 is CSALKGSTSTDTQYF. CDR3 nucleotide sequence: TGCAGTGCCCTAAAGGGGAGTACTAGCACAGATACGCAGTATTTT.

V and J are TRBV20-1 and TRBJ1-2; D gene ambiguous. The CDR3 contains 14 residues. The germline V and J ends were trimmed by 0 bases and 4 bases, with 12 bases remaining between them. Germline V CDR1 and CDR2: DFQATT, SNEGSKA (reference sequence). The CDR3 DNA is TGCAGTGCTAGAGATGGTACGGCGGGCTATGGCTACACCTTC. It yields the protein CSARDGTAGYGYTF.

The J gene is TRBJ2-7, the V gene TRBV6-1, with a tentative D call TRBD1 (5 bases). Deletions cut 4 bases from V and 3 bases from J, with 16 bases between. This CDR3 is 15 amino acids long. CDR1 and CDR2 (germline): MNHNS, SASEGT. CDR3 sequence reads: CASSADSAAIYEQYF. In DNA, the CDR3 is TGTGCCAGCAGTGCCGACAGTGCTGCAATCTACGAGCAGTACTTC.

The chain is built from TRBV12-3 or TRBV12-4 and TRBJ1-2; D gene unclear. V was cut by 6 bases and J by 0 bases, with 14 bases left in between. The length of the CDR3 is 15 residues. CDR3 loop: CASRPTSLANYGYTF. In DNA form, the CDR3 reads TGTGCCAGCAGGCCCACCTCATTGGCTAACTATGGCTACACCTTC.